The 4 T cell receptor beta chains presented below share a single source sample, sequenced in a study of shared clonotypes between healthy human individuals (dated by TCRdb to 2019 to 2021). Libraries were built with the immunoSEQ multiplex PCR assay. This is the immuneACCESS table as TCRdb keeps it, with only in-frame sequences that have V and J called. A part of the clones is gone; compared with another copy, unresolved V genes explain less than half, and the rest is unexplained. Across this sample there are approximately 1,000,000 clones, with approximately 77% seen only once. Clones ranked in the top ten supply roughly 0.83% of the sample. Sequenced: memory CD4+ T cells from PBMCs. The cell subset or site label here, explained by the study, means: CD45RA-negative fraction. Receptors were obtained from a man younger than 35 in good health. Some clones in this sample may be carry-over from other donors' samples.

The V and J genes are TRBV5-4 and TRBJ2-2; D unresolved. The CDR3 covers 15 residues. Looked up from germline, CDR1 is SGHNT and CDR2 is YYREEE (reference sequence). The V and J ends lost 1 base and 1 base respectively, with 8 bases between them. The DNA for the CDR3 is TGTGCCAGCAGCTTGATGGTCGGGAACACCGGGGAGCTGTTTTTT. Translated, it gives CASSLMVGNTGELFF.

V usage is TRBV14 and J usage is TRBJ1-3; weak D call: TRBD1 (6 bases). In germline, CDR1 is SGHDN, CDR2 FVKESK. The CDR3 contains 15 residues. V was clipped by 3 bases and J by 0 bases, with 9 bases between them. CDR3 in amino acids: CASSQIRGSGNTIYF. CDR3 nucleotides: TGTGCCAGCAGCCAGATCAGGGGCTCTGGAAACACCATATATTTT.

V gene TRBV6-5 combines with J gene TRBJ2-3; 7 bases fit TRBD2. The CDR3 consists of 14 residues. After removal of 6 bases from V and 0 bases from J, the junction contained 3 bases not matched to a gene. CDR1 is MNHEY and CDR2 is SVGAGI in the germline V gene. CDR3 in DNA: TGTGCCAGCAGGACTAGCCTAAGCACAGATACGCAGTATTTT. It translates to CASRTSLSTDTQYF.

This clone is a singleton in its sample. The rearrangement uses TRBV11-1 and TRBJ1-1; possibly TRBD1 for D (5 bases). CDR1 is SGHAT, CDR2 FQDESV, per germline (reference sequence). V was pared by 1 base and J by 7 bases, with 16 bases between. CDR3 size: 15 residues. This CDR3 is CASSLGGPGRSEAFF. In DNA, the CDR3 is TGTGCCAGCAGCTTAGGGGGTCCGGGACGAAGTGAAGCTTTCTTT.